This T cell receptor beta chain was sequenced during a study of Ad26.COV2.S vaccination and SARS-CoV-2 variants. Study background: Into the muscle, Ad26.COV2.S was dosed once or twice, 56 days apart.

The V end was cut by 5 bases, the J end by 3 bases, with 6 bases between. The CDR3 has 12 amino acids. Germline CDR1 and CDR2: SGHTA and FQGNSA. As concerns this clone: Antigen specificity is unknown.

Using immunoSEQ multiplex PCR, the repertoire was profiled, and TCRdb retains in-frame clones only, with some absent. The profile covers approximately 480,000 clones, with roughly nine tenths appearing a single time and over 10% taken by the ten largest. Points from the study as a whole: Across vaccine and placebo recipients, the breadth of non-spike TCRs was similar.

As for treatment: 15 to 20 received Ad26.COV2.S at low or high dose, single or two shots; a few received placebo; per-sample allocation not given. Collection of samples fell on day 63 after the first vaccine or placebo injection. The V call is TRBV7-2, the J call TRBJ2-3, with D perhaps matching TRBD2 (5 bases). The source material was peripheral blood, sampled in a trial of Ad26.COV2.S vaccine versus placebo. The clonotype comes from a person aged 18 to 59 who received the Ad26.COV2.S COVID-19 vaccine or a placebo. The CDR3 sequence is CASSRGTDTQYF. DNA of the CDR3: TGTGCCAGCAGCCGAGGGACAGATACGCAGTATTTT.